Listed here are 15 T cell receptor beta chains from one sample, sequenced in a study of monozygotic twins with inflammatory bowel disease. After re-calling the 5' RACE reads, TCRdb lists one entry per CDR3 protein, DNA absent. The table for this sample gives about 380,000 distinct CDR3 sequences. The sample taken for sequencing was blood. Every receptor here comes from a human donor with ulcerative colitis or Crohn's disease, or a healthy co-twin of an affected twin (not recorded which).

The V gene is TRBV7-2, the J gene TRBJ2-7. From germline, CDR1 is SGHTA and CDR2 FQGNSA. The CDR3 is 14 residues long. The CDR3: CASSVTWQAYEQYF.

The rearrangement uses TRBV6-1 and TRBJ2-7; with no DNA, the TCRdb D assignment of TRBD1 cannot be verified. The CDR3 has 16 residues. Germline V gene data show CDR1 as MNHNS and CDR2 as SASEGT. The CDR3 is CASRVSGQSFSYEQYF.

The CDR3 is CASSLEGFPRGDTQYF. This chain links TRBV5-1 with TRBJ2-3; absent DNA, TCRdb's TRBD2 call cannot be checked. Germline V gene lookup returns CDR1 SGHRS and CDR2 YFSETQ. The CDR3 contains 16 residues.

CDR3 protein: CASRIQGPSGNTIYF. The chain recombines TRBV7-2 with TRBJ1-3; without DNA, the TCRdb call of TRBD1 cannot be checked. CDR3 length: 15 residues. In germline, CDR1 is SGHTA, CDR2 FQGNSA.

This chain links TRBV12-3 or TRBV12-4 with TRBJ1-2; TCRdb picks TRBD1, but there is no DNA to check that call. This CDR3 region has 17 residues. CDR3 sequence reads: CASSLRTGGEVDYGYTF.

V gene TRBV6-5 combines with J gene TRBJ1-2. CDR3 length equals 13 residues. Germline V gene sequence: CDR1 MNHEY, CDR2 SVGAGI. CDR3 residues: CASSRDSAGGYTF.

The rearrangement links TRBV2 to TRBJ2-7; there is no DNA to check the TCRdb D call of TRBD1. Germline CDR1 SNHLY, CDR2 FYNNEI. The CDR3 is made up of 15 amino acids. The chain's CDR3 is CASSAPGHTYYEQYF.

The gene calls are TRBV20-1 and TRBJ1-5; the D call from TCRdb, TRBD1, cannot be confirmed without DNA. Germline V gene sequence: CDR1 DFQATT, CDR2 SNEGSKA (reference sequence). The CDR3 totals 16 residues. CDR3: CSARGDRGSGNQPQHF.

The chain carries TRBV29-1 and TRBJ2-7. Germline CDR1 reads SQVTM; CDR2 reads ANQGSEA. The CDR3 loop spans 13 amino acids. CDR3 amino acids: CSVAPGSTYEQYF.

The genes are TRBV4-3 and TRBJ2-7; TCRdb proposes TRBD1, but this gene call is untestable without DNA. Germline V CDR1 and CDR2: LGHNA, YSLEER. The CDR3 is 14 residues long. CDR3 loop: CASSQHRDTYEQYF.

CDR3 residues: CASSLNTHPSTDTQYF. The V gene is TRBV5-1, the J gene TRBJ2-3. The germline V gene encodes CDR1 SGHRS and CDR2 YFSETQ. This CDR3 has 16 amino acids.

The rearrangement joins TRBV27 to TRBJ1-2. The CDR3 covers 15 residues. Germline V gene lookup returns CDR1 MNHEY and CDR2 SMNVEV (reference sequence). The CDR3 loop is CAGRLTYSAGYGYTF.

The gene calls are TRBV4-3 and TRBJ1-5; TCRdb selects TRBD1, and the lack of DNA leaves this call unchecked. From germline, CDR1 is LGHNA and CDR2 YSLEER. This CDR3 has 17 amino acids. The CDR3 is CASSPDLQGPVNQPQHF.

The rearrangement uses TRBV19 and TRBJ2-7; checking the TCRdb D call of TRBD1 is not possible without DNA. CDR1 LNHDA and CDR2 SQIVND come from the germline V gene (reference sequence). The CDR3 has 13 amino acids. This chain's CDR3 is CASRKTGGYEQYF.

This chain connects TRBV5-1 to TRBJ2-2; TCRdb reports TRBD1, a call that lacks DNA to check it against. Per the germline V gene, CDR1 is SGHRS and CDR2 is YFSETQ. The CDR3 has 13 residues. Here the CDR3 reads CASTDREAGELFF.